The next 32 T cell receptor beta chains were all read from a single sample in a study of OX40 agonist ivuxolimab in advanced cancers. Profiling relied on immunoSEQ multiplex PCR, and the TCRdb table lists in-frame clones only, not all of them. The top ten hold 4% to 5% of the sample, which has about 41,000 clones, about 80% seen once. Sample: CD4+ or CD8+ T cells sorted from blood, taken in a trial of the OX40 agonist ivuxolimab. The origin of the receptors is an adult with an advanced solid tumor such as melanoma, head and neck, liver or kidney cancer.

The J gene is TRBJ2-1, the V gene TRBV10-1; TRBD2 is a possible D gene (6 bases). The germline gives CDR1 WNHNN, CDR2 SYGVQD (reference sequence). The CDR3 length is 16 residues. The V end lost 7 bases, the J end lost 3 bases, and 19 bases lay between the germline ends. This CDR3 is CASICLREIHYNEQFF. The CDR3 DNA reads as TGCGCCAGCATCTGTCTTCGGGAGATCCACTACAATGAGCAGTTCTTC.

The chain is built from TRBV6-1 and TRBJ1-6; D remains ambiguous. V was pared by 4 bases and J by 5 bases, with 9 bases between. CDR3 length equals 14 residues. Germline CDR1 is MNHNS and CDR2 is SASEGT. CDR3 loop: CASSGGVHNSPLHF. CDR3 bases: TGTGCCAGCAGTGGTGGAGTCCATAATTCACCCCTCCACTTT.

The V gene is TRBV19, the J gene TRBJ2-7; no firm D call. Trimming cost V 4 bases and J 3 bases, with 10 bases left between them. Germline loops: CDR1 LNHDA, CDR2 SQIVND (reference sequence). CDR3 length equals 13 residues. This CDR3 is CASSRSFRYEQYF. For the CDR3, the DNA is TGTGCCAGTAGTAGGTCCTTTCGCTACGAGCAGTACTTC.

The gene calls are TRBV19 and TRBJ2-6; D uncertain. The germline CDR1 and CDR2 sequences are LNHDA and SQIVND (reference sequence). The CDR3 spans 14 residues. The V end lost 5 bases, the J end lost 0 bases, and 5 bases lay between the germline ends. Written as DNA, the CDR3 is TGTGCCAGTAGTGTCAGCTCTGGGGCCAACGTCCTGACTTTC. Translation: CASSVSSGANVLTF.

Points on this clone: At one end the junction does not follow the germline gene, possibly because of a read error. This CDR3 reads CASSLGGSDPSAFF. In nucleotides, the CDR3 is TGCGCCAGCAGTTTGGGGGGGTCCGACCCAAGTGCTTTCTTT. V is TRBV5-1 and J is TRBJ1-1, with D maybe TRBD1 (5 bases). The CDR3 is 14 amino acids. CDR1 SGHRS and CDR2 YFSETQ come from the germline V gene.

This clone has just one count. The chain combines TRBV5-1 with TRBJ2-3, with 9 bases identical to TRBD2. CDR1 is SGHRS, CDR2 YFSETQ, per germline. The CDR3 sequence is 15 residues long. With V trimmed by 5 bases and J by 0 bases, 4 bases remained unmatched. The CDR3 loop is CASSLSGSSTDTQYF. In DNA, the CDR3 is TGCGCCAGCAGTCTTAGCGGGAGCAGCACAGATACGCAGTATTTT.

The chain links TRBV7-9 to TRBJ1-1, with D uncertain. The CDR3 runs 12 residues. The germline CDR1 and CDR2 sequences are SEHNR and FQNEAQ (reference sequence). Trimming left V 5 bases short and J 3 bases short, with 7 bases between. This chain's CDR3 is CASSTDYTEAFF. Written as DNA, the CDR3 is TGTGCCAGCAGCACGGACTACACTGAAGCTTTCTTT.

The chain uses TRBV29-1 and TRBJ2-7, with TRBD1 matching over 8 bases. V was clipped by 7 bases and J by 6 bases; unmatched bases: 11. Germline CDR1 SQVTM, CDR2 ANQGSEA. The CDR3 has 13 residues. The CDR3 sequence: CSAIPQQGGEQYF. CDR3 nucleotides: TGCAGCGCCATCCCCCAACAGGGGGGCGAGCAGTACTTC.

The chain joins TRBV7-8 to TRBJ1-2; 8 nucleotides align to TRBD1. This CDR3 is 13 amino acids long. V was pared by 5 bases and J by 7 bases, with 6 bases of the junction left unmatched. Germline V gene lookup returns CDR1 SGHVS and CDR2 FQNEAQ. The CDR3 here is CASSTDRVLGYTF. The CDR3 region has the DNA TGTGCCAGCAGCACGGACAGGGTCCTTGGCTACACCTTC.

This clone was seen more than once but under ten times. The CDR3 sequence is CASSVGLAGSSQDTQYF. The CDR3 nucleotides read TGTGCCAGCAGCGTAGGACTAGCGGGATCTTCTCAAGATACGCAGTATTTT. The chain is built from TRBV9 and TRBJ2-3, with TRBD2 matching over 11 bases. The ends lost 0 bases at V and 5 bases at J; junction bases unmatched: 8. This CDR3 has 17 amino acids. Germline-derived CDR1 and CDR2 are SGDLS and YYNGEE.

This chain links TRBV21-1 with TRBJ1-6; whether TRBD1, the table's D call, matches the DNA was not checked. TRBV21-1 is a listed pseudogene. The CDR3 runs 16 residues. The CDR3 DNA reads TGTGCCAGCAGCGCCAAGGACAGACTCTATAATTCACCCCTCCACTTT. This translates into CASSAKDRLYNSPLHF.

V and J are TRBV5-4 and TRBJ2-2; possibly TRBD1 for D (6 bases). CDR3 length equals 16 residues. V was cut by 0 bases and J by 0 bases, with 9 bases left in between. Germline loops: CDR1 SGHNT, CDR2 YYREEE (reference sequence). This CDR3 is CASSLGGRANTGELFF. The CDR3 region has the DNA TGTGCCAGCAGCTTGGGGGGGCGAGCGAACACCGGGGAGCTGTTTTTT. Full variable domain (missing parts from reference TRBV5-4 and TRBJ2-2): ETGVTQSPTHLIKTRGQQVTLRCSSQSGHNTVSWYQQALGQGPQFIFQYYREEENGRGNFPPRFSGLQFPNYSSELNVNALELDDSALYLCASSLGGRANTGELFFGEGSRLTVL.

The chain combines TRBV6-6 with TRBJ1-3; D is uncertain. The CDR3 runs to 15 residues. V dropped 6 bases and J dropped 0 bases, with 12 bases sitting between them. Germline CDR1 reads MNHNY; CDR2 reads SVGAGI (reference sequence). This CDR3 is CASRWTASSGNTIYF. DNA of the CDR3: TGTGCCAGCAGGTGGACTGCAAGCTCTGGAAACACCATATATTTT.

The DNA of the CDR3 is TGTGCCAGCAGCGTAGGTACTAGCAACGGGGAGCTGTTTTTT. Protein sequence: CASSVGTSNGELFF. The rearrangement links TRBV9 to TRBJ2-2; TRBD2 might be the D (6 bases). The CDR3 has 14 residues. From germline, CDR1 is SGDLS and CDR2 YYNGEE. Trimming took 0 bases from V and 7 from J, leaving 10 bases between them.

The J gene is TRBJ2-7, the V gene TRBV11-2; D is undetermined. CDR3 size: 12 residues. V was pared by 5 bases and J by 4 bases, with 9 bases between. Germline assignment: CDR1 SGHAT and CDR2 FQNNGV. As DNA, the CDR3 is TGTGCCAGCAGCCTCTTGAGGTACGAGCAGTACTTC. This encodes CASSLLRYEQYF.

The rearrangement joins TRBV7-2 to TRBJ1-2, with D possibly TRBD1 on 5 matching bases. From germline, CDR1 is SGHTA and CDR2 FQGNSA. The V end was cut by 3 bases, the J end by 3 bases, with 8 bases between. The CDR3 runs 13 residues. In DNA form, the CDR3 reads TGTGCCAGCAGCTTTGGGGGAGACTATGGCTACACCTTC. Amino acids: CASSFGGDYGYTF.

The chain joins TRBV6-1 to TRBJ2-7; 9 nucleotides agree with TRBD2. Per germline, CDR1 MNHNS and CDR2 SASEGT. This CDR3 is 13 amino acids long. V dropped 6 bases and J dropped 1; count of bases not matched to a gene: 1. CDR3 protein: CASRTSGSYEQYF. Written as DNA, the CDR3 is TGTGCCAGCAGGACTAGCGGATCCTACGAGCAGTACTTC.

V usage is TRBV11-3 and J usage is TRBJ1-1; D gene unclear. This CDR3 contains 13 residues. Trimming pared 2 bases from V and 1 base from J, leaving 5 bases between. CDR1 is SGHNT, CDR2 YENEEA, per germline. The CDR3 DNA reads as TGTGCCAGCAGCTTATGGAAGAACACTGAAGCTTTCTTT. This codes for CASSLWKNTEAFF. The full variable domain, in which reference TRBV11-3 and TRBJ1-1 provide the parts outside the CDR3, is EAGVVQSPRYKIIEKKQPVAFWCNPISGHNTLYWYLQNLGQGPELLIRYENEEAVDDSQLPKDRFSAERLKGVDSTLKIQPAELGDSAVYLCASSLWKNTEAFFGQGTRLTVV.

The chain carries TRBV9 and TRBJ2-7, with D hard to call. The CDR3 has 14 residues. Germline loops: CDR1 SGDLS, CDR2 YYNGEE. The V gene lost 0 bases and the J gene lost 4 bases, with 11 bases spanning the gap. This CDR3 is CASSVAHGEYEQYF. CDR3 nucleotide sequence: TGTGCCAGCAGCGTAGCTCACGGCGAATACGAGCAGTACTTC.

The chain links TRBV6-5 to TRBJ1-6, with TRBD1 as a possible D gene (5 bases). Between the trimmed V and J ends, which lost 2 bases and 9 bases, there was a span of 11 bases. CDR3 length: 14 residues. Germline CDR1 reads MNHEY; CDR2 reads SVGAGI. The CDR3 here is CASSYPGRGSPLHF. The DNA of the CDR3 is TGTGCCAGCAGTTACCCGGGACGGGGTTCACCCCTCCACTTT.

This clone has only one observation. The gene calls are TRBV5-1 and TRBJ2-2; 9 bases match TRBD2. V was pared by 1 base and J by 5 bases, with 9 bases of the junction left unmatched. There are 17 residues in the CDR3. Per the germline V gene, CDR1 is SGHRS and CDR2 is YFSETQ. The CDR3 DNA sequence: TGCGCCAGCAGCTTGATTATTAGCGGGAGTAGTACCGGGGAGCTGTTTTTT. Its translation: CASSLIISGSSTGELFF. The complete variable domain, with remaining parts taken from reference TRBV5-1 and TRBJ2-2, reads KAGVTQTPRYLIKTRGQQVTLSCSPISGHRSVSWYQQTPGQGLQFLFEYFSETQRNKGNFPGRFSGRQFSNSRSEMNVSTLELGDSALYLCASSLIISGSSTGELFFGEGSRLTVL.

The chain recombines TRBV5-1 with TRBJ2-1; 8 bases line up with TRBD2. The CDR3 extends over 14 amino acids. V trimming: 0 bases; J trimming: 5 bases; junction bases outside the gene matches: 1. Germline CDR1 SGHRS, CDR2 YFSETQ. The CDR3: CASSLGLANNEQFF. The CDR3 coding sequence is TGCGCCAGCAGCTTGGGACTAGCGAACAATGAGCAGTTCTTC.

The gene calls are TRBV29-1 and TRBJ1-5, with D hard to call. CDR3 length equals 11 residues. CDR1 SQVTM and CDR2 ANQGSEA come from the germline V gene. V was cut by 8 bases and J by 5 bases, with 10 bases left in between. CDR3 nucleotide sequence: TGCAGCCCCTCGTCTTATCAGCCCCAGCATTTT. Translating it yields CSPSSYQPQHF.

The chain employs TRBV11-2 and TRBJ1-2; possibly TRBD1 for D (6 bases). Trimming took off 2 bases at V and 1 base at J, with 11 bases between the two ends. Germline V gene sequence: CDR1 SGHAT, CDR2 FQNNGV. The CDR3 is 15 residues long. CDR3 DNA: TGTGCCAGCAGCTTAAGGACAGAAAATAACTATGGCTACACCTTC. Amino acid sequence: CASSLRTENNYGYTF.

The chain combines TRBV19 with TRBJ2-7, with D possibly TRBD1 on 6 matching bases. The CDR3 runs 18 residues. CDR1 is LNHDA, CDR2 SQIVND, per germline (reference sequence). V was pared by 3 bases and J by 7 bases, with 28 bases between. CDR3 sequence: CASSIRSNRDGRPLEQYF. DNA of the CDR3: TGTGCCAGTAGTATCAGGAGCAACAGGGACGGAAGGCCACTTGAGCAGTACTTC.

This clone has just one count. The rearrangement uses TRBV2 and TRBJ2-3; perhaps TRBD2 as D (6 bases). Trimming cost V 5 bases and J 2 bases, with 14 bases left between them. The CDR3 is 15 amino acids. Germline V gene sequence: CDR1 SNHLY, CDR2 FYNNEI. The CDR3 DNA reads TGTGCCAGCAGTAGGAGAGGACTAAACACAGATACGCAGTATTTT. Translated: CASSRRGLNTDTQYF.

The chain links TRBV6-4 to TRBJ2-5; 7 positions agree with TRBD1. Trimming removed 5 bases from V and 1 base from J; junction bases left unmatched: 7. The CDR3 is 15 amino acids. Germline V gene sequence: CDR1 MRHNA, CDR2 SNTAGT. CDR3 amino acids: CASSPGQATQETQYF. CDR3 bases: TGTGCCAGCAGTCCCGGACAGGCGACCCAAGAGACCCAGTACTTC.

The chain combines TRBV7-2 with TRBJ1-3, with D maybe TRBD1 (5 bases). The CDR3 extends over 17 amino acids. Germline CDR1 is SGHTA and CDR2 is FQGNSA. The V gene lost 6 bases and the J gene lost 0 bases, with 18 bases spanning the gap. The CDR3 nucleotides are TGTGCCAGCAGACTAACCGGGACGGCCTTCTCTGGAAACACCATATATTTT. Its protein is CASRLTGTAFSGNTIYF.

The rearrangement uses TRBV6-1 and TRBJ2-5, with D perhaps matching TRBD2 (6 bases). The V gene's germline CDR1 is MNHNS and CDR2 SASEGT. The CDR3 totals 15 residues. The V gene lost 2 bases and the J gene lost 5 bases, with 15 bases spanning the gap. The CDR3 DNA is TGTGCCAGCAGTGAACGGGGGTGGGCAGGGGAGACCCAGTACTTC. Encoded protein: CASSERGWAGETQYF.

The chain couples TRBV7-3 to TRBJ2-5; D ambiguous. The tail of the sequence fits TRBJ2-7 better, so the J call may be wrong. The CDR3 extends over 14 amino acids. Germline V CDR1 and CDR2: SGHTA, FQGTGA. Here the CDR3 reads CASSLLPGAYEQYF. The CDR3 DNA is TGTGCCAGCAGCTTACTGCCAGGAGCCTACGAGCAGTACTTC.

This chain uses TRBV7-9 with TRBJ2-2; D unclear. The V gene lost 3 bases and the J gene lost 4 bases, with 6 bases spanning the gap. The CDR3 covers 13 residues. Germline CDR1 is SEHNR and CDR2 is FQNEAQ (reference sequence). The CDR3 loop is CASSFSGTGELFF. CDR3 bases: TGTGCCAGCAGCTTTAGTGGCACCGGGGAGCTGTTTTTT.

The V gene is TRBV7-8, the J gene TRBJ2-3; 7 bases line up with TRBD2. The V gene end was trimmed by 2 bases and the J gene end by 0 bases; junction bases not matched to a gene: 2. The CDR3 extends over 15 amino acids. Germline V gene data show CDR1 as SGHVS and CDR2 as FQNEAQ. This chain's CDR3 is CASSLSGRSTDTQYF. The DNA of the CDR3 is TGTGCCAGCAGCTTATCCGGGAGGAGCACAGATACGCAGTATTTT.